This T cell receptor beta chain was documented in a study of cytomegalovirus exposure and HLA in healthy donors (dated by TCRdb to 2016 to 2017). Background on the whole study: An earlier analysis of several hundred of the donors reported approximately 270 Gb of sequence data and some 100 million unique TCR beta sequences from 150 million to 200 million T cells. An early release that covered about 600 HLA-typed donors contained around 300 gigabases of sequencing data and tens of millions of unique TCR sequences. Among the roughly 400 genotyped donors, 81% belonged to the genetic ancestry cluster associated with self-reported Caucasian donors. The study aimed to test whether cataloging public T cell receptors could reveal signatures of past pathogen exposure. Using immunosequencing, the study profiled T cell repertoires from around 680 subjects and related those repertoires to cytomegalovirus serostatus. In addition to the first cohort of around 670 subjects, a separate validation cohort of some 120 different subjects was used. To predict cytomegalovirus infection status, the study combined high-throughput TCR immunosequencing, statistical association of individual TCRs with disease status, and machine learning. To study patterns of TCR occurrence, a later analysis re-analyzed previously published TCR beta repertoires from around 670 donors and added high-resolution HLA genotyping. Rather than drawing on any new phenotypic data, the later analysis identified candidate immune exposures from TCR beta sequences and the way those sequences occurred across donors. An earlier analysis of several hundred of the donors applied high-throughput TCR beta sequencing to assess whether each TCR beta V gene segment acted as functional or pseudogenic. Donor age, sex, ethnicity and CMV serostatus were collected together with the repertoire data. A later genetic analysis used genome-wide SNP genotypes for about 55% of the 666 donors, treating that subset as a discovery cohort. Every repertoire in the discovery cohort had been generated on one and the same sequencing platform. HLA typing covered class I and class II loci at four-digit resolution. Typing coverage differed by locus: A, B, C, DRB1 and DQB1 were typed in roughly 620-630 donors, DQA1 in 500 to 550, DPA1 in 600 to 610, and DPB1 in 450 to 480. Four or five DR-DQ haplotypes were handled as single units for association and clustering, since linkage in the cohort was strong. Across some 400 genotyped donors of the cohort, an average of about 240,000 unique TCR beta nucleotide sequences per donor were sequenced, and 15% to 20% of those sequences were non-productive.

V is trimmed back by 3 bases and J by 2 bases, and the junction contains 1 base that no gene match accounts for. Based on the germline V gene (reference sequence), the CDR1 and CDR2 sequences are LNHDA and SQIVND. There are 14 amino acids in the CDR3, from cysteine to phenylalanine inclusive. Only the CDR3 part of the read is kept: 42 bases, read in frame from the first base. Results and caveats for the whole study, not just this receptor: Most TCR sequences were observed very rarely across donors, whereas some public TCRs were present in many individuals. Correlated functional status among segregating V segments might reflect linkage disequilibrium, but an unknown experimental factor could not be ruled out. In a later analysis, HLA-associated TCR beta chains showed more clonal expansion and lower generation probabilities than non-associated chains that were equally common. In a later analysis, some 18,000 TCR beta sequences were associated with specific HLA alleles at a false discovery rate of 0.05. When HLA alleles, especially DR and DQ, strongly co-occurred, TCR associations were difficult to assign to individual alleles. For the cohort, immune exposure information was limited to CMV serostatus. A later genetic analysis reported fewer N-insertions in productive TCRs among donors in an Asian-associated ancestry cluster than the roughly 700-donor mean. Most CMV-associated TCR beta chains appeared to be HLA-restricted in a later analysis, and the HLA associations seemed to be driven largely by CMV exposure. A later analysis reported that several top co-occurrence clusters appeared linked to parvovirus B19, influenza, CMV and Epstein-Barr virus. The earlier analysis of approximately 540 of the donors excluded over 15 rarely observed V segments, including chromosome 9 orphons, because counts were too low. The study gave a list of roughly 150 TCR beta chains associated with cytomegalovirus. A few of the identified cytomegalovirus-associated TCR beta chains were confirmed in vitro to be specific for cytomegalovirus antigens. A later genetic analysis associated a missense DCLRE1C variant with V-gene and J-gene trimming of TCR beta chains, and an independent cohort replicated the association. Roughly uniform sequencing depth across donors was assumed in presence/absence analyses, although this assumption may not hold. Because some donors lacked HLA typing at each locus, the association tests relied only on the typed subset. In a later analysis, TCR association rates were found to vary across HLA loci, with the most associated TCRs seen for DRB1 alleles and the fewest for HLA-C alleles. It was suggested by the authors that the approach could potentially be generalized to other disease states and immunological phenotypes. Some IMGT-functional V segments, including TRBV6-2 and TRBV6-3, could not be told apart with the 87-base-pair reads, so those segments were excluded. A further reported finding was that TCR beta sequences accurately predicted the HLA-A and HLA-B alleles for most subjects in the first cohort. In this cohort, only TCR beta chains were sequenced, and detectable features were limited by the absence of alpha or paired-chain data. The classifier was reported to diagnose cytomegalovirus status with high specificity and sensitivity in both the original cohort and the validation cohort. A group of highly shared sequence variants was considered likely to be a technical artifact of the sequencing pipeline. In an earlier analysis of fewer than 750 of the donors, most TCR beta V segments were observed in productive rearrangements about 87% or about 30% of the time, broadly matching IMGT annotations.

The cohort was made up of about 610 healthy bone marrow donors. All cohort members were sampled while nominally healthy, although unrecorded immune exposures were likely present. The donor was CMV seropositive and belonged to the group of more than 250 seropositive cohort members. A peripheral blood sample was provided by each donor, and peripheral blood mononuclear cells were used for TCR beta sequencing. Genomic DNA was extracted from the blood cell samples with the Qiagen DNeasy Blood Extraction Kit. In regard to this clone: This clone's antigen is unknown. No base-level quality is on record; no much larger clone is a single base apart.

The receptor library was made with the immunoSEQ multiplex PCR assay. A mixture of 60 forward primers for TCR Vbeta segments and 13 reverse primers for TCR Jbeta segments was used in the multiplex PCR. Amplification of the CDR3 region of rearranged TCR beta genes was performed with a multiplex PCR assay on genomic DNA. The amplified TCR beta libraries were sequenced on the Illumina HiSeq System as 87-base-pair reads. In the original analysis: Across the roughly 700 repertoires, a later analysis counted tens of millions of unique TCR beta chains, around 10 million of which were shared by at least two donors. A nearest-neighbor algorithm error-corrected the raw reads and collapsed the reads into unique sequences, merging closely related sequences to remove PCR and sequencing errors. Alignment of CDR3 sequences to IMGT reference sequences was used to assign V, D and J gene segments. Each retained sequence needed at least a six-nucleotide match to both a V gene segment and a J gene segment. A rearrangement was called productive if the CDR3 had no stop codons and remained in frame with V and J, and every other rearrangement was called non-productive. CDR3 was defined according to IMGT convention as the region running from the second conserved V-encoded cysteine to the conserved J-encoded phenylalanine. Sequences without an unambiguous match to a single V gene segment were excluded from the earlier analysis of 450 to 750 of the donors. In an earlier analysis of about 590 of the donors, a V segment was called functional when productive rearrangements were above 56.7%, and segregating when the standard deviation between donors exceeded 5%. To diagnose cytomegalovirus status from the catalog of TCR beta chain sequences, a statistical classification framework was built. A later analysis assigned V and J genes by comparing TCR nucleotide sequences with IMGT/GENE-DB human TR gene sequences. The TCRdist pipeline was used in a later analysis to assign CDR3 sequences and most-parsimonious VDJ recombination scenarios. In a later analysis, every TCR beta chain was defined by the combination of its CDR3 amino acid sequence and its V-gene family, and reads without a unique V-gene family were dropped. To address suspected cross-contamination and a sequencing artifact, a later analysis removed roughly 640 highly shared, low-generation-probability nucleotide sequences. For each public chain, a later analysis derived a clonal expansion index from normalized ranks of inferred template counts within each repertoire. Generation probabilities in a later analysis came from a VDJ recombination model fitted to out-of-frame rearrangements, and those results were checked against IGoR. In a later analysis, TCR-TCR, TCR-HLA and TCR-CMV co-occurrence was scored with hypergeometric tests, and a repertoire-size bias correction was applied to TCR pairs. In a later analysis, false discovery rates were estimated by permuting HLA or CMV assignments 20 times. In a later analysis, co-occurring TCRs were grouped using DBSCAN, and TCRdist sequence similarity was added for clustering within HLA-allele-positive subsets. Repertoires with fewer than 30,000 or more than 120,000 public chains were left out of co-occurrence clustering, as were about 5 repertoires with anomalous nucleotide sharing. What TCRdb holds here is the immuneACCESS table cut down to in-frame rearrangements. Part of the clones is not present; checked against another copy, under half of the missing clones reflect an unresolved V gene, and the others are unexplained. The V and J calls and clone size were taken over from that table, and D and trimming were inferred from the DNA. Recorded for this sample are about 160,000 clones; 80% of them occurred a single time. 1% of the sample belongs to the ten largest clones.

Specimen: PBMCs. The V gene is TRBV19 and the J gene is TRBJ2-7, with TRBD2 matching 10 junction bases. The TCR was taken from a woman between 50 and 59 years old in good health and CMV-seropositive. The nucleotide sequence reads TGTGCCAGTAGTATCAGCGGGAGGGCCTACGAGCAGTACTTC. This translates into CASSISGRAYEQYF. With the rest looked up from the reference TRBV19 and TRBJ2-7 genes rather than sequenced, the full variable domain is DGGITQSPKYLFRKEGQNVTLSCEQNLNHDAMYWYRQDPGQGLRLIYYSQIVNDFQKGDIAEGYSVSREKKESFPLTVTSAQKNPTAFYLCASSISGRAYEQYFGPGTRLTVT.